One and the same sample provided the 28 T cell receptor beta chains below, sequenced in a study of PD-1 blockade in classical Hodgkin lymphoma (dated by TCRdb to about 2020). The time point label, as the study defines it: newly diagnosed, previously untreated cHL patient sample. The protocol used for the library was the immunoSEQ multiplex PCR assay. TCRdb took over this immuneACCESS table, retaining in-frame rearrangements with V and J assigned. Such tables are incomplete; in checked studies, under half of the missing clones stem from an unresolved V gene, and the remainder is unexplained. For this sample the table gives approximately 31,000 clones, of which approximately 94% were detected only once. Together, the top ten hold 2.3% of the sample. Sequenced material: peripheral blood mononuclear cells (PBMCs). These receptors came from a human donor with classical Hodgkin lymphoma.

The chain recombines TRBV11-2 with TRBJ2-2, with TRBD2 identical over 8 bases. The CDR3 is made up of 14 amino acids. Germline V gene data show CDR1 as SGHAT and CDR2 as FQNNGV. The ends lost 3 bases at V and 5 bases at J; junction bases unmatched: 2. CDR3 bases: TGTGCCAGCAGCTTTTTAGCGGGAACCGGGGAGCTGTTTTTT. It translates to CASSFLAGTGELFF.

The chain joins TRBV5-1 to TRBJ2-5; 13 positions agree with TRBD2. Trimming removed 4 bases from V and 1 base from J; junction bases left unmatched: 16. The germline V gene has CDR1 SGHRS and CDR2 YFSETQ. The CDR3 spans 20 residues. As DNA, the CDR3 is TGCGCCAGCAGCGCGGGACTAGCGGGGCCATTTTCAATCCCCCAAGAGACCCAGTACTTC. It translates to CASSAGLAGPFSIPQETQYF. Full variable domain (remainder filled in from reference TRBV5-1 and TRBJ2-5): KAGVTQTPRYLIKTRGQQVTLSCSPISGHRSVSWYQQTPGQGLQFLFEYFSETQRNKGNFPGRFSGRQFSNSRSEMNVSTLELGDSALYLCASSAGLAGPFSIPQETQYFGPGTRLLVL.

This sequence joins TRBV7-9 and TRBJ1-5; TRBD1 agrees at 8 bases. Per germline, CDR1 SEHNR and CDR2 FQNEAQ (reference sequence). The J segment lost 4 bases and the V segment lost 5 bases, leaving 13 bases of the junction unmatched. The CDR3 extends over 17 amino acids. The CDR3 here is CASSTGQGGFWNQPQHF. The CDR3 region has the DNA TGTGCCAGCAGCACCGGACAGGGTGGATTTTGGAATCAGCCCCAGCATTTT.

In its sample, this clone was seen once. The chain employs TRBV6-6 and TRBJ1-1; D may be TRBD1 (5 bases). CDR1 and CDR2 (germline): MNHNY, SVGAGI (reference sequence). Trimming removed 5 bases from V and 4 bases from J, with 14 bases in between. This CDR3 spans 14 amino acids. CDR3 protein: CASSRGAPGTEAFF. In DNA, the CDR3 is TGTGCCAGCAGTCGTGGGGCCCCCGGCACTGAAGCTTTCTTT.

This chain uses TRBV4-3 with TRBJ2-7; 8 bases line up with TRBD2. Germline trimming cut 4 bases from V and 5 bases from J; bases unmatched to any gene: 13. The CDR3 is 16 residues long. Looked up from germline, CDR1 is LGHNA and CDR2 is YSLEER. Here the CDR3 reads CASSPVLVAGMNEQYF. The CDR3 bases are TGCGCCAGCAGCCCCGTATTGGTAGCGGGAATGAACGAGCAGTACTTC.

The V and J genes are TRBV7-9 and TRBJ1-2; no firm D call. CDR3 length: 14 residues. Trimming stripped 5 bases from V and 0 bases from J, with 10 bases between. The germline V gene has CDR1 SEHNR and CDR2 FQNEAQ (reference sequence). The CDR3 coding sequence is TGTGCCAGCAGCCCCTGGACGTCTAACTATGGCTACACCTTC. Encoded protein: CASSPWTSNYGYTF.

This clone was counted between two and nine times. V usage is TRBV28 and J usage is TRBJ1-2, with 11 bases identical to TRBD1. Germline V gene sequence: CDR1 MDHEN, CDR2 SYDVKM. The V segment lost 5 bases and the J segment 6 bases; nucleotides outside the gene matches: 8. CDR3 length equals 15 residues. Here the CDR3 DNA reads TGTGCCAGCAGTAGGACAGGGGGCGCCCGGGATGGCTACACCTTC. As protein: CASSRTGGARDGYTF.

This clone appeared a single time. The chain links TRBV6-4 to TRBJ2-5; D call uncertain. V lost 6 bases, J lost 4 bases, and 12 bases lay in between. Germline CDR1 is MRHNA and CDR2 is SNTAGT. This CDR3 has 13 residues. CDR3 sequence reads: CASSREAGETQYF. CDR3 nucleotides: TGTGCCAGCAGCCGAGAGGCAGGAGAGACCCAGTACTTC.

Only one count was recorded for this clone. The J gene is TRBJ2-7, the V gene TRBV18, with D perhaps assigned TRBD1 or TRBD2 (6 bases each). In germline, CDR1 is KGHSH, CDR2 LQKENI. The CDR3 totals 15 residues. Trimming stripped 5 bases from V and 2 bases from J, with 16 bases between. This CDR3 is CASSTNGGLTYEQYF. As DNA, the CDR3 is TGTGCCAGCTCAACCAACGGGGGCTTAACCTACGAGCAGTACTTC.

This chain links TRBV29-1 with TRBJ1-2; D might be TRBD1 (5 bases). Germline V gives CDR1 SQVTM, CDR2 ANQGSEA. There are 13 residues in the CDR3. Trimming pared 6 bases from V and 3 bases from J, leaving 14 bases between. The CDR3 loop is CSVRSGGDYGYTF. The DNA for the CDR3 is TGCAGCGTCCGCTCCGGGGGGGACTATGGCTACACCTTC.

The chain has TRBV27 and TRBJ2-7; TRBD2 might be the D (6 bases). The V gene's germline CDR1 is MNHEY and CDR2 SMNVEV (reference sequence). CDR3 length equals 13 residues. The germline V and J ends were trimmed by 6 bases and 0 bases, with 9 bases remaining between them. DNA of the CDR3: TGTGCCAGCAGGGGGGGTACCTCCTACGAGCAGTACTTC. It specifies CASRGGTSYEQYF.

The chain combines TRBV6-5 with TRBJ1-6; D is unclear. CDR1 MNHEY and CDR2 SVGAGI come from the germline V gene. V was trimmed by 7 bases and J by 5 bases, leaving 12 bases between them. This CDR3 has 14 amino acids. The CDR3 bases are TGTGCCAGCAAATGGTATCCTAATAATTCACCCCTCCACTTT. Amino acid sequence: CASKWYPNNSPLHF.

CDR3 amino acids: CSVGRNTEAFF. For the CDR3, the DNA is TGCAGCGTTGGGCGGAACACTGAAGCTTTCTTT. The chain has TRBV29-1 and TRBJ1-1; D uncertain. V lost 4 bases, J lost 1 base, and 4 bases lay in between. The CDR3 is 11 amino acids. Germline CDR1 and CDR2: SQVTM and ANQGSEA.

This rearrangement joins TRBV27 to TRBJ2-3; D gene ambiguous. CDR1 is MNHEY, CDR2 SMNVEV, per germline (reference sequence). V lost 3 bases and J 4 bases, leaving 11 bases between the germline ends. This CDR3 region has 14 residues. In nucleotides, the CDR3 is TGTGCCAGCAGTTTTTCTGGGCCCGCAGATACGCAGTATTTT. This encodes CASSFSGPADTQYF.

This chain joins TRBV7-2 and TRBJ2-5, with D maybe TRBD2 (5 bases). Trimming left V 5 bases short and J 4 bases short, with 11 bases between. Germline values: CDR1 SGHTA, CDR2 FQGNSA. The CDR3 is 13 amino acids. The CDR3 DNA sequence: TGTGCCAGCAGCCGGAGGTCGATAGAGACCCAGTACTTC. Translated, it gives CASSRRSIETQYF.

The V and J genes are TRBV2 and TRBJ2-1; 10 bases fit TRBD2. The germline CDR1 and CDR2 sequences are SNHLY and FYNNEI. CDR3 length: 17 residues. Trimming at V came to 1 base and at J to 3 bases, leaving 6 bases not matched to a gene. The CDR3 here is CASSEGVLAGNYNEQFF. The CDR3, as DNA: TGTGCCAGCAGTGAAGGGGTACTAGCGGGGAACTACAATGAGCAGTTCTTC.

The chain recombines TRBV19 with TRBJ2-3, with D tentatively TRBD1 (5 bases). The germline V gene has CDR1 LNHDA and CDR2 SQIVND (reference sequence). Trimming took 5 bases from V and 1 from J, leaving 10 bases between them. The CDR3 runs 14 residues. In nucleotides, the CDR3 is TGTGCCAGTAGTTGGGGCAGGGGCACAGATACGCAGTATTTT. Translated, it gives CASSWGRGTDTQYF.

CDR3 amino acids: CASGISGGSNNEQFF. For the CDR3, the DNA is TGTGCCAGCGGGATTAGCGGGGGGTCAAACAATGAGCAGTTCTTC. The V and J genes are TRBV9 and TRBJ2-1; 10 nucleotides agree with TRBD2. V lost 7 bases and J lost 5; bases outside the gene matches: 9. This CDR3 has 15 amino acids. Germline lookup yields CDR1 SGDLS and CDR2 YYNGEE.

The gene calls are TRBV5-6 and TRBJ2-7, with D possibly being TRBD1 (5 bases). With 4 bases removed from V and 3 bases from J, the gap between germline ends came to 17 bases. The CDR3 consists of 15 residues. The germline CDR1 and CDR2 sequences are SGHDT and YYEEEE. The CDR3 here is CASSLLGVLSYEQYF. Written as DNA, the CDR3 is TGTGCCAGCAGCCTCTTAGGGGTCTTAAGCTACGAGCAGTACTTC.

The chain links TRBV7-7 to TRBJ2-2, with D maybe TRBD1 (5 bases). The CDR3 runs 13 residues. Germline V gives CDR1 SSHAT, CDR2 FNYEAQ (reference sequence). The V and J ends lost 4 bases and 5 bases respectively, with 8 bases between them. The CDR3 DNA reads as TGTGCCAGCAGCTCAGGGATTACCGGGGAGCTGTTTTTT. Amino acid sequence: CASSSGITGELFF.

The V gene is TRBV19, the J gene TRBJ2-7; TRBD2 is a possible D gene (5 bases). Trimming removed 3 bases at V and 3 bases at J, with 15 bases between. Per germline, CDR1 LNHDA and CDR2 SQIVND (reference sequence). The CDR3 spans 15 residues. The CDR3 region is CASSIGGAAYYEQYF. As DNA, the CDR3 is TGTGCCAGTAGTATCGGCGGAGCGGCATACTACGAGCAGTACTTC. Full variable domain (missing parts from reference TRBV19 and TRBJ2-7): DGGITQSPKYLFRKEGQNVTLSCEQNLNHDAMYWYRQDPGQGLRLIYYSQIVNDFQKGDIAEGYSVSREKKESFPLTVTSAQKNPTAFYLCASSIGGAAYYEQYFGPGTRLTVT.

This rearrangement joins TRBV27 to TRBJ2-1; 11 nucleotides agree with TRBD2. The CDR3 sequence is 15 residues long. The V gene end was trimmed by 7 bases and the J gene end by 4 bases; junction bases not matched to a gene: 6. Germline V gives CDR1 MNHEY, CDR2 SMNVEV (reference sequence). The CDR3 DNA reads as TGTGCCAGCAACCCGGGACTAGCGGTTTACAATGAGCAGTTCTTC. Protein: CASNPGLAVYNEQFF.

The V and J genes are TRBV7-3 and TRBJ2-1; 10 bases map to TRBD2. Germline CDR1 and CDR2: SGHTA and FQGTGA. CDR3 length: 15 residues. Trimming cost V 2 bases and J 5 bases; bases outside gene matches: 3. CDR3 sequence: CASSLSGTSDNEQFF. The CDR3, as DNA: TGTGCCAGCAGCTTATCGGGGACTAGCGACAATGAGCAGTTCTTC.

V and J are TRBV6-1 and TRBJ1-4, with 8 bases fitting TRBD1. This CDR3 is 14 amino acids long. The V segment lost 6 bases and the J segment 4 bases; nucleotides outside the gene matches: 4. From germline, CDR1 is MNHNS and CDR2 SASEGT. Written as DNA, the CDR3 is TGTGCCAGCAGATGGACAGGGCTTAATGAAAAACTGTTTTTT. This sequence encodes CASRWTGLNEKLFF.

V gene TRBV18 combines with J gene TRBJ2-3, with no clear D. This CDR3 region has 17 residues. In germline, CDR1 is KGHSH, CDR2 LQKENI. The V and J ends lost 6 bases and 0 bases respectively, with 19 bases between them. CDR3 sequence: CASSLPNLGPSTDTQYF. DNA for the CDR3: TGTGCCAGCTCCCTCCCTAACCTAGGCCCAAGCACAGATACGCAGTATTTT.

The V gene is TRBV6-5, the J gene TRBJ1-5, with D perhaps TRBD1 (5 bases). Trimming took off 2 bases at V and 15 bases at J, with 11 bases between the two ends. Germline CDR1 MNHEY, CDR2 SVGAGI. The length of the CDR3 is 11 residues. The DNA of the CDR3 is TGTGCCAGCAGTTACGGGACCCCGCGGCATTTT. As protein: CASSYGTPRHF.

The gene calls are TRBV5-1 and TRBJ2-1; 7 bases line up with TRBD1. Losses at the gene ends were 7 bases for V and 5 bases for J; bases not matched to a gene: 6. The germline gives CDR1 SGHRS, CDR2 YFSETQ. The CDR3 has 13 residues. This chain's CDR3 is CASRPGQDNEQFF. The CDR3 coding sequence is TGCGCCAGCCGTCCAGGACAGGACAATGAGCAGTTCTTC. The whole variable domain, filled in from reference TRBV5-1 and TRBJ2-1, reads KAGVTQTPRYLIKTRGQQVTLSCSPISGHRSVSWYQQTPGQGLQFLFEYFSETQRNKGNFPGRFSGRQFSNSRSEMNVSTLELGDSALYLCASRPGQDNEQFFGPGTRLTVL.

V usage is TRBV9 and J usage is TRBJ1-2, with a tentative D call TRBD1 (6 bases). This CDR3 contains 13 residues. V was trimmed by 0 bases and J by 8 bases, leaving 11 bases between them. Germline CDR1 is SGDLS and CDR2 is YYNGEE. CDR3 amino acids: CASSVGLGAGYTF. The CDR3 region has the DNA TGTGCCAGCAGCGTAGGCTTGGGGGCGGGCTACACCTTC.